This TCR beta chain was recorded in a study of control samples from healthy donors and cancer patients. Assay used: immunoSEQ multiplex PCR; TCRdb lists only in-frame clones, some missing. The sample lists more than 95,000 clones, over 80% occurring once. V was shortened by 0 bases and J by 0 bases, with 8 bases between the two germline ends. The CDR3 runs to 15 residues. Germline assignment: CDR1 SGHRS and CDR2 YFSETQ. This clone was observed a handful of times. Other DNA sequences in the sample encode the same CDR3. Sequences were obtained from PBMCs. The chain employs TRBV5-1 and TRBJ2-3; no definite D call. The clonotype was recovered from an elderly man with head and neck cancer. This CDR3 is CASSLAGTSTDTQYF. The DNA of the CDR3 is TGCGCCAGCAGCTTGGCCGGTACTAGCACAGATACGCAGTATTTT. The entire variable domain, with the rest obtained from reference TRBV5-1 and TRBJ2-3, is as follows: KAGVTQTPRYLIKTRGQQVTLSCSPISGHRSVSWYQQTPGQGLQFLFEYFSETQRNKGNFPGRFSGRQFSNSRSEMNVSTLELGDSALYLCASSLAGTSTDTQYFGPGTRLTVL.